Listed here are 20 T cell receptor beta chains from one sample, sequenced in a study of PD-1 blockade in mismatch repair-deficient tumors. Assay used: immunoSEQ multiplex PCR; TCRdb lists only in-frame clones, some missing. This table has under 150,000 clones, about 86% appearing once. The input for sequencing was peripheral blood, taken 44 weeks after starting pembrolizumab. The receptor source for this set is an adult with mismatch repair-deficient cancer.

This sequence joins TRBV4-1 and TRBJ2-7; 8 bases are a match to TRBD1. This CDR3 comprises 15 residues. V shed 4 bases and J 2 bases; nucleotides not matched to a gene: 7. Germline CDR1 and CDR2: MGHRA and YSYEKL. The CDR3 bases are TGCGCCAGCAGCCTCCAGAGACAGGGGACCTACGAGCAGTACTTC. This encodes CASSLQRQGTYEQYF.

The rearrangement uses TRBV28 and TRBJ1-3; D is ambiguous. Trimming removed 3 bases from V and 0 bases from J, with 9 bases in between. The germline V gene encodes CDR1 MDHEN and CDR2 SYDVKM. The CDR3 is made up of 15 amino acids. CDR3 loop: CASSFPFHSGNTIYF. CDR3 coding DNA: TGTGCCAGCAGTTTTCCCTTCCACTCTGGAAACACCATATATTTT.

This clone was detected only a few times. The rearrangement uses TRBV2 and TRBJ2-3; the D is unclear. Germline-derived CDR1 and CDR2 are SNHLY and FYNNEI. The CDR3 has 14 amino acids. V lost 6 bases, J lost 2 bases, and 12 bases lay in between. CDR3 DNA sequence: TGTGCCAGCAGGACGGATAGAAACACAGATACGCAGTATTTT. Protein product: CASRTDRNTDTQYF. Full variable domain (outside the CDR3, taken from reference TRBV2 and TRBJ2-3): EPEVTQTPSHQVTQMGQEVILRCVPISNHLYFYWYRQILGQKVEFLVSFYNNEISEKSEIFDDQFSVERPDGSNFTLKIRSTKLEDSAMYFCASRTDRNTDTQYFGPGTRLTVL.

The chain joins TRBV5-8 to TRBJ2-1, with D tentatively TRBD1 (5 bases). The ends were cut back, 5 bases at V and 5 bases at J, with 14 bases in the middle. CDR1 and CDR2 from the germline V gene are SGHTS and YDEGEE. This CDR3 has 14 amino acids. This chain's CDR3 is CASSLGVAHNEQFF. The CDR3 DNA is TGTGCCAGCAGTCTAGGGGTCGCCCACAATGAGCAGTTCTTC.

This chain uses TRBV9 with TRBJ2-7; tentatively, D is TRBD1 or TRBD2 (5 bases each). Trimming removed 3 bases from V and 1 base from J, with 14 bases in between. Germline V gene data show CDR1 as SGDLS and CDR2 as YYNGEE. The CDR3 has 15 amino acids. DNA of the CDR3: TGTGCCAGCAGCGCTGGGGCTAGCCCATCCTACGAGCAGTACTTC. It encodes CASSAGASPSYEQYF. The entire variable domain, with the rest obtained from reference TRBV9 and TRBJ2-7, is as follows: DSGVTQTPKHLITATGQRVTLRCSPRSGDLSVYWYQQSLDQGLQFLIQYYNGEERAKGNILERFSAQQFPDLHSELNLSSLELGDSALYFCASSAGASPSYEQYFGPGTRLTVT.

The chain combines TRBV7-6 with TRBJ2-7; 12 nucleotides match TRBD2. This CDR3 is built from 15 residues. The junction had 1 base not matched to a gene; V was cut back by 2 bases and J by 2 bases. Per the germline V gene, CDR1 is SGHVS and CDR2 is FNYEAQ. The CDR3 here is CASSLLAGGTYEQYF. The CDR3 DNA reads TGTGCCAGCAGCTTACTAGCGGGAGGGACCTACGAGCAGTACTTC.

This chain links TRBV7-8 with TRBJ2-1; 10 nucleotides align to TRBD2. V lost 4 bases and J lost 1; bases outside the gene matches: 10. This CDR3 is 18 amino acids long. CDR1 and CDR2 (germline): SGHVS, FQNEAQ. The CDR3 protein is CASSSREAGGISYNEQFF. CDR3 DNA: TGTGCCAGCAGCTCCCGGGAAGCGGGAGGGATTTCCTACAATGAGCAGTTCTTC. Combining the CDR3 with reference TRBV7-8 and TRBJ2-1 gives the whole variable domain GAGVSQSPRYKVAKRGQDVALRCDPISGHVSLFWYQQALGQGPEFLTYFQNEAQLDKSGLPSDRFFAERPEGSVSTLKIQRTQQEDSAVYLCASSSREAGGISYNEQFFGPGTRLTVL.

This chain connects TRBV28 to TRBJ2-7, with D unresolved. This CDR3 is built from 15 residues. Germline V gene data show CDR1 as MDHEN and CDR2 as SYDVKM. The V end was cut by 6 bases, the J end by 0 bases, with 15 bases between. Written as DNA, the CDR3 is TGTGCCAGCAGCCTCCTTGGATCCCTCTCCTACGAGCAGTACTTC. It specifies CASSLLGSLSYEQYF.

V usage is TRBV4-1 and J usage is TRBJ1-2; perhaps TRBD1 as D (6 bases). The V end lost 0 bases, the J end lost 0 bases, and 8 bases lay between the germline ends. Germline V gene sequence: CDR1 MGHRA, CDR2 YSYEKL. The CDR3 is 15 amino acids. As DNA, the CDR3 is TGCGCCAGCAGCCAAGAGGGGGCCGCTAACTATGGCTACACCTTC. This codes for CASSQEGAANYGYTF.

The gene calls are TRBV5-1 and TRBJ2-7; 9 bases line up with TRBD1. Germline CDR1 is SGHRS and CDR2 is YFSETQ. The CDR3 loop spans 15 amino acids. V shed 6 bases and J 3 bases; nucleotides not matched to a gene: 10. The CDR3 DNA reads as TGCGCCAGCACTGATTCCGACAGGGGGAACTACGAGCAGTACTTC. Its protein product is CASTDSDRGNYEQYF.

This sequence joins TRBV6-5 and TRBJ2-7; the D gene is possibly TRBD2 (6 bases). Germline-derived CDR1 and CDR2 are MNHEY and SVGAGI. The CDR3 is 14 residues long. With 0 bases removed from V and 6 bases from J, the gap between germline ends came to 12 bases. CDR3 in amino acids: CASSYSLLAVEQYF. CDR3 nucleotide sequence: TGTGCCAGCAGTTACTCGCTACTAGCCGTCGAGCAGTACTTC.

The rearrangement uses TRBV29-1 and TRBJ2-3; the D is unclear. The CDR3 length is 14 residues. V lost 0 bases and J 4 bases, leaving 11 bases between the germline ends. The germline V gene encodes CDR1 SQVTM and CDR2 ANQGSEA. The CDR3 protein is CSVEDLGLSDTQYF. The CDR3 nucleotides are TGCAGCGTTGAAGATCTCGGCTTGTCAGATACGCAGTATTTT.

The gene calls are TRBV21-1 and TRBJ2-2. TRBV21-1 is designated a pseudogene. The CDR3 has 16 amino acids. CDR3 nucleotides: TGTGCCAGCAGCAAGGAAGGCCCGAACAACACCGGGGAGCTGTTTTTT. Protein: CASSKEGPNNTGELFF.

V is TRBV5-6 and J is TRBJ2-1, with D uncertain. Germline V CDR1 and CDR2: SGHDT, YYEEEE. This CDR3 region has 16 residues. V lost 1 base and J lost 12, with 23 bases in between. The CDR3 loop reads CASSLITTPVIYGQFF. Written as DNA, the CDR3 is TGTGCCAGCAGCTTGATCACTACCCCCGTGATTTACGGGCAGTTCTTC.

CDR3 in amino acids: CASSNPGLGVNEQFF. The CDR3, as DNA: TGCGCCAGCAGCAATCCGGGACTAGGAGTTAATGAGCAGTTCTTC. The genes are TRBV5-1 and TRBJ2-1; 8 bases match TRBD2. The CDR3 is made up of 15 amino acids. Germline V gives CDR1 SGHRS, CDR2 YFSETQ. V lost 4 bases to trimming and J lost 7 bases; unmatched junction nucleotides: 10. The full variable domain, rest sourced from reference TRBV5-1 and TRBJ2-1, is KAGVTQTPRYLIKTRGQQVTLSCSPISGHRSVSWYQQTPGQGLQFLFEYFSETQRNKGNFPGRFSGRQFSNSRSEMNVSTLELGDSALYLCASSNPGLGVNEQFFGPGTRLTVL.

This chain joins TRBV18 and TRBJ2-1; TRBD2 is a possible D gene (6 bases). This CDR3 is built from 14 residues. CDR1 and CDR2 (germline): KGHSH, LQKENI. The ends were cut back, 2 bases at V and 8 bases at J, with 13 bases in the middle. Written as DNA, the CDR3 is TGTGCCAGCTCACCAAACGGGAGTGGGGATGAGCAGTTCTTC. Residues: CASSPNGSGDEQFF.

CDR3 region: CASSPLGKWELFF. CDR3 coding DNA: TGTGCCAGCAGCCCCCTGGGCAAATGGGAGCTGTTTTTT. V and J are TRBV14 and TRBJ2-2; D unresolved. The V gene's germline CDR1 is SGHDN and CDR2 FVKESK. Trimming left V 4 bases short and J 9 bases short, with 12 bases between. This CDR3 contains 13 residues.

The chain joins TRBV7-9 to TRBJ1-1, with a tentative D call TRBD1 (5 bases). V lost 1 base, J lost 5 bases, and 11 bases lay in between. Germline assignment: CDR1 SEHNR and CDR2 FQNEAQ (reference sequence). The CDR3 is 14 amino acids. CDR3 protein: CASSLGGGVTEAFF. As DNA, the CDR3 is TGTGCCAGCAGCTTAGGCGGGGGAGTGACTGAAGCTTTCTTT.

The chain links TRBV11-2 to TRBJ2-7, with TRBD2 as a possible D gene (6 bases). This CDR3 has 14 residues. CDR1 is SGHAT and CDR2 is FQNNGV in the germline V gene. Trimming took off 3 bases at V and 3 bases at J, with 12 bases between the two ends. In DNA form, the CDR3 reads TGTGCCAGCAGCTTGATACGGGGGTACTACGAGCAGTACTTC. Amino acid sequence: CASSLIRGYYEQYF.

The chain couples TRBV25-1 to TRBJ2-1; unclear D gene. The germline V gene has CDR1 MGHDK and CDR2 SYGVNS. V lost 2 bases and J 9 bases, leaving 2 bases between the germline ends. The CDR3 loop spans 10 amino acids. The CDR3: CASSEIEQFF. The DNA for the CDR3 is TGTGCCAGCAGTGAAATTGAGCAGTTCTTC.